Listed here are 27 T cell receptor beta chains from one sample, sequenced in a study of T cells after yellow fever vaccination. MiXCR was run by TCRdb on the 5' RACE reads, yielding one entry per CDR3 protein. The repertoire consists of about 220,000 distinct CDR3 sequences, with about 3% occurring once and the leading ten covering under 3.5%. The sample was CD4+ T cells sorted from PBMCs, taken 10 days after the yellow fever booster vaccination. Every receptor here comes from a man aged 18 to 29 who received the YFV17D yellow fever vaccine.

The CDR3 DNA is TGCGCCAGCAGACCGGGACTAGCGGGGGGGCCTAGCACAGATACGCAGTATTTT. It yields the protein CASRPGLAGGPSTDTQYF. V and J are TRBV5-1 and TRBJ2-3; 16 bases agree with TRBD2. The CDR3 extends over 18 amino acids. In germline, CDR1 is SGHRS, CDR2 YFSETQ. V lost 5 bases, J lost 0 bases, and 6 bases stayed unmatched.

This clonotype was detected many times. V is TRBV7-2 and J is TRBJ1-1, with 7 bases lining up with TRBD1. There are 14 residues in the CDR3. In germline, CDR1 is SGHTA, CDR2 FQGNSA. Trimming at V came to 5 bases and at J to 1 base, leaving 4 bases not matched to a gene. The CDR3 spells CASSLRDRNTEAFF. CDR3 DNA sequence: TGTGCCAGCAGCCTAAGGGACAGGAACACTGAAGCTTTCTTT.

V is TRBV19 and J is TRBJ2-5; D might be TRBD1 (6 bases). The CDR3 is 13 amino acids. CDR1 LNHDA and CDR2 SQIVND come from the germline V gene (reference sequence). V was pared by 6 bases and J by 3 bases, with 11 bases between. CDR3 DNA sequence: TGTGCCAGTAGGGCGACAGGAGAAGAGACCCAGTACTTC. It encodes CASRATGEETQYF.

The gene calls are TRBV2 and TRBJ2-7; no clear D. The germline V gene encodes CDR1 SNHLY and CDR2 FYNNEI. V dropped 2 bases and J dropped 0 bases, with 14 bases sitting between them. The CDR3 has 16 amino acids. CDR3 loop: CASSEYLPVRSYEQYV. CDR3 bases: TGTGCCAGCAGTGAATATCTGCCAGTTCGCTCCTACGAGCAGTACGTC.

The chain uses TRBV24-1 and TRBJ2-5, with TRBD2 matching 7 bases. V shed 4 bases, J shed 4 bases, and the junction held 2 bases outside the gene matches. Looked up from germline, CDR1 is KGHDR and CDR2 is SFDVKD. The CDR3 has 13 residues. The CDR3 coding sequence is TGTGCCACCAGTGAAGGGGAGGGAGAGACCCAGTACTTC. Translation gives CATSEGEGETQYF.

At least ten counts were recorded for this clonotype. The chain combines TRBV30 with TRBJ2-7; D is unclear. This CDR3 is built from 13 residues. With 2 bases removed from V and 2 bases from J, the gap between germline ends came to 10 bases. Looked up from germline, CDR1 is GTSNPN and CDR2 is SVGIG (reference sequence). The CDR3, as DNA: TGTGCCTGGAGTATACAGCGCCCCTACGAGCAGTACTTC. This translates into CAWSIQRPYEQYF.

The chain joins TRBV5-1 to TRBJ2-5; D perhaps matches TRBD2 (6 bases). Germline CDR1 and CDR2: SGHRS and YFSETQ. Trimming pared 0 bases from V and 2 bases from J, leaving 11 bases between. The CDR3 is 15 residues long. CDR3 DNA sequence: TGCGCCAGCAGCTTGGCACTAGCCCTTCAAGAGACCCAGTACTTC. This sequence encodes CASSLALALQETQYF. The complete variable domain, with remaining parts taken from reference TRBV5-1 and TRBJ2-5, reads KAGVTQTPRYLIKTRGQQVTLSCSPISGHRSVSWYQQTPGQGLQFLFEYFSETQRNKGNFPGRFSGRQFSNSRSEMNVSTLELGDSALYLCASSLALALQETQYFGPGTRLLVL.

This clonotype appeared a few times. The chain employs TRBV11-2 and TRBJ2-5, with 7 bases fitting TRBD2. There are 14 residues in the CDR3. CDR1 SGHAT and CDR2 FQNNGV come from the germline V gene. V lost 5 bases to trimming and J lost 5 bases; unmatched junction nucleotides: 8. CDR3 nucleotides: TGTGCCAGCAGCGACCAGTCGCGGGGGGAGACCCAGTACTTC. Translation gives CASSDQSRGETQYF.

This sequence joins TRBV3-1 and TRBJ1-1, with 10 positions matching TRBD1. CDR1 is LGHDT and CDR2 is YNNKEL in the germline V gene (reference sequence). The CDR3 runs to 13 residues. The V segment lost 2 bases and the J segment 11 bases; nucleotides outside the gene matches: 5. The CDR3 DNA reads TGTGCCAGCAGCCAAAGAGGGACAGGGGAGGCTTTCTTT. Translation gives CASSQRGTGEAFF.

This clonotype has at least ten counts. As DNA, the CDR3 is TGCGCCAGCAGTATAGGGACCGGACCCTACAATGAGCAGTTCTTC. It yields the protein CASSIGTGPYNEQFF. The chain recombines TRBV4-3 with TRBJ2-1, with D perhaps being TRBD1 or TRBD2 (5 bases each). The CDR3 has 15 residues. The V gene lost 6 bases and the J gene lost 2 bases, with 14 bases spanning the gap. Germline-derived CDR1 and CDR2 are LGHNA and YSLEER.

This clonotype has a handful of counts. This chain uses TRBV29-1 with TRBJ1-1; D might be TRBD1 (5 bases). Deletions cut 5 bases from V and 5 bases from J, with 21 bases between. Germline CDR1 SQVTM, CDR2 ANQGSEA. The CDR3 totals 15 residues. CDR3 bases: TGCAGCGTTTCTTATCTGGGGCAGGGCAGGACTGAAGCTTTCTTT. This gives the protein CSVSYLGQGRTEAFF. Full variable domain (missing parts from reference TRBV29-1 and TRBJ1-1): SAVISQKPSRDICQRGTSLTIQCQVDSQVTMMFWYRQQPGQSLTLIATANQGSEATYESGFVIDKFPISRPNLTFSTLTVSNMSPEDSSIYLCSVSYLGQGRTEAFFGQGTRLTVV.

This clonotype was detected many times. The rearrangement links TRBV4-1 to TRBJ1-4; no clear D gene. The CDR3 runs 15 residues. CDR1 and CDR2 (germline): MGHRA, YSYEKL. V lost 4 bases and J 4 bases, leaving 13 bases between the germline ends. The CDR3 DNA reads TGCGCCAGCAGCCCCCCAAACGGGCTTAATGAAAAACTGTTTTTT. Its translation: CASSPPNGLNEKLFF.

The DNA for the CDR3 is TGTGCCAGCAGCCAAGAGGGCGGCGGGGGGGCCACAGATACGCAGTATTTT. Its translation: CASSQEGGGGATDTQYF. V and J are TRBV4-2 and TRBJ2-3; TRBD2 matches 9 bases. V dropped 0 bases and J dropped 2; count of bases not matched to a gene: 6. This CDR3 contains 17 residues. Per germline, CDR1 LGHNA and CDR2 YNFKEQ.

This chain connects TRBV20-1 to TRBJ1-4, with 11 bases matching TRBD1. This CDR3 is 13 amino acids long. CDR1 DFQATT and CDR2 SNEGSKA come from the germline V gene (reference sequence). With V trimmed by 5 bases and J by 7 bases, 3 bases remained unmatched. The CDR3 coding sequence is TGCAGTGCTTGGGACAGGGGGTCTGAAAAACTGTTTTTT. Amino acids: CSAWDRGSEKLFF.

The V and J genes are TRBV7-9 and TRBJ2-1; TRBD1 matches at 7 bases. CDR3 length: 15 residues. Germline CDR1 reads SEHNR; CDR2 reads FQNEAQ (reference sequence). J was trimmed by 5 bases and V by 5 bases; bases with no gene match: 9. CDR3 coding DNA: TGTGCCAGCAGCCTTTCCCCGGGACAGCACAATGAGCAGTTCTTC. Its protein is CASSLSPGQHNEQFF.

This clonotype was picked up many times. The V call is TRBV5-1, the J call TRBJ2-7, with a possible D match to TRBD2 (5 bases). Trimming left V 0 bases short and J 7 bases short, with 14 bases between. Germline loops: CDR1 SGHRS, CDR2 YFSETQ. This CDR3 comprises 14 residues. CDR3: CASSLAGSAREQYF. The CDR3 nucleotides read TGCGCCAGCAGCTTGGCGGGGTCTGCAAGGGAGCAGTACTTC.

In this sample, this clonotype turned up a few times. This chain connects TRBV7-2 to TRBJ2-3, with D possibly being TRBD2 (5 bases). Germline loops: CDR1 SGHTA, CDR2 FQGNSA. Trimming pared 5 bases from V and 0 bases from J, leaving 12 bases between. This CDR3 is built from 15 residues. CDR3 DNA sequence: TGTGCCAGCAGCCCCCTCAGGACTAGCACAGATACGCAGTATTTT. It codes for CASSPLRTSTDTQYF.

This clonotype was seen at least ten times. The chain has TRBV5-1 and TRBJ2-2; TRBD2 matches 7 bases. The V gene's germline CDR1 is SGHRS and CDR2 YFSETQ. The ends lost 4 bases at V and 4 bases at J; junction bases unmatched: 7. The CDR3 extends over 15 amino acids. The CDR3: CASSKGEGTTGELFF. The CDR3 nucleotides are TGCGCCAGCAGCAAAGGGGAGGGTACCACCGGGGAGCTGTTTTTT.

This clonotype occurred many times. The rearrangement joins TRBV4-1 to TRBJ2-3, with 7 bases fitting TRBD2. V dropped 3 bases and J dropped 5; count of bases not matched to a gene: 14. This CDR3 spans 17 amino acids. CDR1 is MGHRA, CDR2 YSYEKL, per germline. DNA for the CDR3: TGCGCCAGCAGCCAGAGCGGGAACACGGCTTTAGGAGATACGCAGTATTTT. Translating gives CASSQSGNTALGDTQYF.

To note about this clonotype: At one end, the junction sequence differs from germline, possibly due to a read error. The chain carries TRBV28 and TRBJ1-2, with D perhaps TRBD1 (5 bases). The germline gives CDR1 MDHEN, CDR2 SYDVKM. The length of the CDR3 is 13 residues. The DNA for the CDR3 is TGTGCCAGCAGTACCGTCGGACACACCGCTGCCCCCTTC. Encoded protein: CASSTVGHTAAPF.

The rearrangement joins TRBV6-2 or TRBV6-3 to TRBJ1-2, with D possibly TRBD1 on 5 matching bases. This CDR3 is built from 16 residues. V gave up 7 bases and J gave up 4 bases, with 22 bases separating them. The germline V gene encodes CDR1 MNHEY and CDR2 SVGEGT. CDR3 DNA: TGTGCCAGCACCATAACAACTCCAGGGAGACCCTATGGCTACACCTTC. This gives the protein CASTITTPGRPYGYTF.

This clonotype has a count of ten or more. The rearrangement joins TRBV5-1 to TRBJ2-5; the D is unclear. CDR1 is SGHRS, CDR2 YFSETQ, per germline. The CDR3 sequence is 13 residues long. The germline V and J ends were trimmed by 2 bases and 2 bases, with 7 bases remaining between them. The CDR3 DNA reads TGCGCCAGCAGCTTCGGCACGCAAGAGACCCAGTACTTC. This gives the protein CASSFGTQETQYF.

This clonotype has at least ten counts. The rearrangement uses TRBV7-3 and TRBJ2-1; no clear D gene. CDR3 length: 12 residues. Germline-derived CDR1 and CDR2 are SGHTA and FQGTGA. V was shortened by 5 bases and J by 6 bases, with 8 bases between the two germline ends. CDR3 nucleotides: TGTGCCAGCAGCCCGTCCGGCAATGAGCAGTTCTTC. Amino acids: CASSPSGNEQFF.

In this sample, this clonotype turned up many times. This chain joins TRBV10-3 and TRBJ2-7; 7 bases align to TRBD1. V was pared by 11 bases and J by 4 bases, with 14 bases of the junction left unmatched. There are 14 residues in the CDR3. Germline CDR1 reads ENHRY; CDR2 reads SYGVKD. CDR3 loop: CAAESTGTEYEQYF. In DNA form, the CDR3 reads TGTGCCGCTGAATCTACCGGGACAGAGTACGAGCAGTACTTC.

In this sample, this clonotype turned up many times. The chain is built from TRBV20-1 and TRBJ1-2; D ambiguous. Trimming removed 2 bases at V and 10 bases at J, with 14 bases between. There are 12 residues in the CDR3. Germline V lookup: CDR1 DFQATT, CDR2 SNEGSKA (reference sequence). The CDR3 reads CSARSVIRFYTF. The CDR3 bases are TGCAGTGCTAGAAGCGTTATAAGGTTCTACACCTTC.

This clonotype was recorded at least ten times. The chain links TRBV7-8 to TRBJ2-1, with 9 bases lining up with TRBD2. V lost 3 bases and J lost 2; bases outside the gene matches: 2. Germline lookup yields CDR1 SGHVS and CDR2 FQNEAQ. The CDR3 is 15 residues long. The CDR3 DNA sequence: TGTGCCAGCAGCTTTCTAGCGGGGCCCTACAATGAGCAGTTCTTC. It encodes CASSFLAGPYNEQFF.

The table lists this clonotype with a few counts. The V and J genes are TRBV20-1 and TRBJ1-4, with a tentative D call TRBD1 (6 bases). The CDR3 contains 14 residues. Per the germline V gene, CDR1 is DFQATT and CDR2 is SNEGSKA (reference sequence). V was shortened by 3 bases and J by 4 bases, with 12 bases between the two germline ends. The CDR3 nucleotides are TGCAGTGCTAGGGGGGCCCTACTTAATGAAAAACTGTTTTTT. Translation: CSARGALLNEKLFF.